One and the same sample provided the 10 T cell receptor beta chains below, sequenced in a study of T cell responses to AZD1222 COVID-19 vaccine. This table comes from immunoSEQ multiplex PCR, and its TCRdb copy is limited to in-frame clones, with some not included. This sample has under 70,000 clones, with about four fifths found just once. Sequences were derived from peripheral blood, sampled on day 0 of MenACWY control vaccination. These receptor sequences come from an adult in good health.

The chain has TRBV6-5 and TRBJ1-4; 7 bases align to TRBD1. V gave up 2 bases and J gave up 11 bases; unmatched junction bases: 14. CDR1 MNHEY and CDR2 SVGAGI come from the germline V gene. The CDR3 has 16 residues. CDR3 sequence (DNA): TGTGCCAGCAGTTACCTGAGACAGGGTGGGGAATTGAAACTGTTTTTT. Translated: CASSYLRQGGELKLFF.

This clone has a handful of counts. The chain carries TRBV6-5 and TRBJ1-2; D may be TRBD1 (6 bases). Germline loops: CDR1 MNHEY, CDR2 SVGAGI. CDR3 length: 15 residues. With 6 bases removed from V and 8 bases from J, the gap between germline ends came to 22 bases. The chain's CDR3 is CASRHNRGQSEGYTF. The CDR3 DNA follows: TGTGCCAGCAGACATAACCGCGGACAGTCCGAAGGCTACACCTTC.

The table lists this clone with a count of one. The chain joins TRBV30 to TRBJ2-7, with TRBD2 as a possible D gene (7 bases). The CDR3 consists of 18 residues. V was trimmed by 4 bases and J by 1 base, leaving 26 bases between them. The germline gives CDR1 GTSNPN, CDR2 SVGIG (reference sequence). CDR3 nucleotide sequence: TGTGCCTGGACCTCAGGGGACTACCCATTACACCCTTCCTACGAGCAGTACTTC. Translating it yields CAWTSGDYPLHPSYEQYF.

The rearrangement links TRBV19 to TRBJ2-2, with 8 bases lining up with TRBD1. V trimming: 3 bases; J trimming: 4 bases; junction bases outside the gene matches: 7. Germline CDR1 reads LNHDA; CDR2 reads SQIVND (reference sequence). CDR3 length equals 16 residues. CDR3 in DNA: TGTGCCAGTAGTATCCTTCAGGGGGCGGGCACCGGGGAGCTGTTTTTT. Translating it yields CASSILQGAGTGELFF.

The chain carries TRBV19 and TRBJ1-1; no clear D gene. Trimming cost V 4 bases and J 5 bases, with 11 bases left between them. Per germline, CDR1 LNHDA and CDR2 SQIVND (reference sequence). The CDR3 totals 13 residues. The CDR3 coding sequence is TGTGCCAGTAGTAGTTGGGGTGGAACTGAAGCTTTCTTT. This gives the protein CASSSWGGTEAFF.

This chain joins TRBV5-1 and TRBJ2-1; 8 bases are shared with TRBD2. V dropped 1 base and J dropped 6; count of bases not matched to a gene: 9. This CDR3 has 16 amino acids. Germline assignment: CDR1 SGHRS and CDR2 YFSETQ. DNA for the CDR3: TGCGCCAGCAGCTTGACGATAGCGGGACCTAGCAATGAGCAGTTCTTC. Protein sequence: CASSLTIAGPSNEQFF.

The V and J genes are TRBV12-3 or TRBV12-4 and TRBJ1-1; D not resolved. Trimming took off 3 bases at V and 2 bases at J, with 7 bases between the two ends. CDR3 length: 13 residues. The CDR3 region is CASSFFENTEAFF. In DNA, the CDR3 is TGTGCCAGCAGTTTTTTCGAAAACACTGAAGCTTTCTTT.

The CDR3 loop is CASSQDRGGSYEQYF. The CDR3 bases are TGTGCCAGCAGCCAAGATCGGGGGGGATCCTACGAGCAGTACTTC. V gene TRBV3-1 (or the pseudogene TRBV3-2) combines with J gene TRBJ2-7, with 8 bases identical to TRBD2. Per the germline V gene, CDR1 is LGHDT and CDR2 is YNNKEL (reference sequence). The CDR3 totals 15 residues. V dropped 0 bases and J dropped 1; count of bases not matched to a gene: 2.

This clone was seen just once. The chain carries TRBV5-4 and TRBJ1-4; D is uncertain. The CDR3 has 14 residues. V lost 0 bases and J lost 7, with 10 bases in between. From germline, CDR1 is SGHNT and CDR2 YYREEE (reference sequence). CDR3 bases: TGTGCCAGCAGCTTGGATGGGTCCACTGAAAAACTGTTTTTT. Translating it yields CASSLDGSTEKLFF.

The chain links TRBV7-2 to TRBJ2-3; D may be TRBD2 (6 bases). The CDR3 contains 16 residues. Germline V CDR1 and CDR2: SGHTA, FQGNSA. V dropped 2 bases and J dropped 6 bases, with 18 bases sitting between them. CDR3: CASSLHGSGVGDTQYF. The DNA for the CDR3 is TGTGCCAGCAGCTTACATGGCTCGGGGGTTGGTGATACGCAGTATTTT.